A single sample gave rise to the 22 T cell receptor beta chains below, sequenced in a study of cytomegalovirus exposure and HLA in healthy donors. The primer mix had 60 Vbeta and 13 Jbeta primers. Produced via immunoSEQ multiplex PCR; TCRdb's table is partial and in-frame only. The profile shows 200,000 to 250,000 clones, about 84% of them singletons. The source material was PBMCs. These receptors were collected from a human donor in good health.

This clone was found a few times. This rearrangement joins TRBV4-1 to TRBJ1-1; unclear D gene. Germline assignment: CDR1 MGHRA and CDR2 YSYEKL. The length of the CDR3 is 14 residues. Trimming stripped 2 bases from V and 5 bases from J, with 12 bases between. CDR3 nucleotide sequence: TGCGCCAGCAGCCAAAGCCTTAAGCGGACTGAAGCTTTCTTT. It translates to CASSQSLKRTEAFF.

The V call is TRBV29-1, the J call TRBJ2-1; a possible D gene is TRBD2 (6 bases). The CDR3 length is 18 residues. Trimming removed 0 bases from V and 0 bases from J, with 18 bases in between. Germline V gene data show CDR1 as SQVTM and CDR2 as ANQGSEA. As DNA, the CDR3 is TGCAGCGTTGAAGAATTCTCGCCACTAGCAAGCTCCTACAATGAGCAGTTCTTC. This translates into CSVEEFSPLASSYNEQFF.

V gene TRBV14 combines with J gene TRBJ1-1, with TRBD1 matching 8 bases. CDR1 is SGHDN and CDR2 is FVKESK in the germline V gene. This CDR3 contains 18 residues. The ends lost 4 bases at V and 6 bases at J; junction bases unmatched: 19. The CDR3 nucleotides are TGTGCCAGCAGCCGATCCTCCGGGACAGGCCCCTTTGAGTCTGAAGCTTTCTTT. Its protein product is CASSRSSGTGPFESEAFF.

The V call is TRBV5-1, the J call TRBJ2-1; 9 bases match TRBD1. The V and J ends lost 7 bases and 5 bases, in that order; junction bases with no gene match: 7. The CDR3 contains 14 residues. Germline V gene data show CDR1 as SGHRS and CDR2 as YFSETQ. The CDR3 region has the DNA TGCGCCAGCGCCGGGACAGGGATTAACAATGAGCAGTTCTTC. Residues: CASAGTGINNEQFF.

CDR3 in amino acids: CAISEEGQMNTEAFF. The CDR3 coding sequence is TGTGCCATCAGTGAGGAGGGACAGATGAACACTGAAGCTTTCTTT. The genes are TRBV10-3 and TRBJ1-1; TRBD1 matches 7 bases. The CDR3 runs 15 residues. Germline values: CDR1 ENHRY, CDR2 SYGVKD. Unmatched junction bases numbered 3, after V lost 2 bases and J lost 0 bases.

The CDR3 protein is CAISRGGEQETQYF. The CDR3, as DNA: TGTGCCATCAGTAGGGGCGGGGAACAAGAGACCCAGTACTTC. V is TRBV10-3 and J is TRBJ2-5, with D tentatively TRBD2 (6 bases). The CDR3 loop spans 14 amino acids. Germline CDR1 and CDR2: ENHRY and SYGVKD. Trimming removed 5 bases from V and 2 bases from J, with 12 bases in between.

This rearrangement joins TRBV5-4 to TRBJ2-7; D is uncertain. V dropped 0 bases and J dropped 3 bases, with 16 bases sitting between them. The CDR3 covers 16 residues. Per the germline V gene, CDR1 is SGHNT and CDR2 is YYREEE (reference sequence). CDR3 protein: CASSLATGRESYEQYF. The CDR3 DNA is TGTGCCAGCAGCTTGGCGACTGGCCGAGAGAGCTACGAGCAGTACTTC. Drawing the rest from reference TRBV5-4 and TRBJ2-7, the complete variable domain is ETGVTQSPTHLIKTRGQQVTLRCSSQSGHNTVSWYQQALGQGPQFIFQYYREEENGRGNFPPRFSGLQFPNYSSELNVNALELDDSALYLCASSLATGRESYEQYFGPGTRLTVT.

The CDR3 DNA sequence: TGTGCCAGCAGCCAAGACAGCTCTGGAAACACCATATATTTT. Translation gives CASSQDSSGNTIYF. The chain couples TRBV4-2 to TRBJ1-3; no reliable D call. In germline, CDR1 is LGHNA, CDR2 YNFKEQ. V was cut by 0 bases and J by 0 bases, with 3 bases left in between. The CDR3 sequence is 14 residues long.

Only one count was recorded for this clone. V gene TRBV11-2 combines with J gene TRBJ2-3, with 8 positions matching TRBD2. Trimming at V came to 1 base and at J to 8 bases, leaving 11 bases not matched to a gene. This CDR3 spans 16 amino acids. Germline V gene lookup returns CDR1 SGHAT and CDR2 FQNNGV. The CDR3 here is CASSLVRGREVTTQYF. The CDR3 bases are TGTGCCAGCAGCTTAGTTCGGGGGCGGGAGGTGACTACGCAGTATTTT.

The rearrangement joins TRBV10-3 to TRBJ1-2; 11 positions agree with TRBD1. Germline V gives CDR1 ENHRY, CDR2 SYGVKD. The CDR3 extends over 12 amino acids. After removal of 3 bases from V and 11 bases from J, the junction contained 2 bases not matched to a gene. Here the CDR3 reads CAISDRDRGYTF. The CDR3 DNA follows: TGTGCCATCAGTGATCGGGACAGGGGGTACACCTTC.

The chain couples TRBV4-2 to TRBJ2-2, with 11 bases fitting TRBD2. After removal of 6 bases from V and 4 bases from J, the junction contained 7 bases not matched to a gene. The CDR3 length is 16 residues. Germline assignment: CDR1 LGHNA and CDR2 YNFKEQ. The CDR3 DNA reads TGTGCCAGCAGGCTAGCGGGGGGTGGGGGCACCGGGGAGCTGTTTTTT. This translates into CASRLAGGGGTGELFF.

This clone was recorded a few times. CDR3 amino acids: CASSVQQGFGNTIYF. The CDR3 nucleotides are TGTGCCAGCAGCGTTCAACAGGGGTTTGGAAACACCATATATTTT. The gene calls are TRBV6-1 and TRBJ1-3; TRBD1 agrees at 7 bases. There are 15 residues in the CDR3. The germline gives CDR1 MNHNS, CDR2 SASEGT. V dropped 6 bases and J dropped 3; count of bases not matched to a gene: 8.

The CDR3 coding sequence is TGTGCCAGCAGTGAACAGTCGGGAGTTCCAGAGACCCAGTACTTC. It yields the protein CASSEQSGVPETQYF. The chain joins TRBV6-1 to TRBJ2-5; D might be TRBD2 (6 bases). Trimming removed 2 bases at V and 4 bases at J, with 14 bases between. This CDR3 has 15 residues. The germline gives CDR1 MNHNS, CDR2 SASEGT.

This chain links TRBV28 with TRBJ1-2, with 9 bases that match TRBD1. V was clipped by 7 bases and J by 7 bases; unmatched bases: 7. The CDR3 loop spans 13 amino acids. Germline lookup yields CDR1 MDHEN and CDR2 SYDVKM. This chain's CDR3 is CASITQGASGYTF. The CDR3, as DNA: TGTGCCAGCATCACACAGGGGGCCAGTGGCTACACCTTC.

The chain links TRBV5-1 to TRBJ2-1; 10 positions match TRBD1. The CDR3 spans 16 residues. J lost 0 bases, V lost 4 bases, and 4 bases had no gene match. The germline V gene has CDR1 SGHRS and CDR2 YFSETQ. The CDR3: CASSGTGVGSYNEQFF. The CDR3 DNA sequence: TGCGCCAGCAGCGGGACAGGGGTCGGCTCCTACAATGAGCAGTTCTTC. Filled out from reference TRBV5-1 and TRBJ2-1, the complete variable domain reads KAGVTQTPRYLIKTRGQQVTLSCSPISGHRSVSWYQQTPGQGLQFLFEYFSETQRNKGNFPGRFSGRQFSNSRSEMNVSTLELGDSALYLCASSGTGVGSYNEQFFGPGTRLTVL.

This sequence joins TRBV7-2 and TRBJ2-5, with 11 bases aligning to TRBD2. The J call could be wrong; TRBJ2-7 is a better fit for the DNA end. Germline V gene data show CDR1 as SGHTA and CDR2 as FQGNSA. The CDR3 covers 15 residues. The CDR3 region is CASSLIAGGPDEQYF. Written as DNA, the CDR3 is TGTGCCAGCAGCTTAATAGCGGGAGGGCCTGACGAGCAGTACTTC.

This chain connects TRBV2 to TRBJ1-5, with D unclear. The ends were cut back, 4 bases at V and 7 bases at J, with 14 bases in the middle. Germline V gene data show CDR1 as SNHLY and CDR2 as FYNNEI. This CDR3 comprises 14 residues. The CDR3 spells CASSGRGFGQPQHF. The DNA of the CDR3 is TGTGCCAGCAGTGGCCGGGGTTTCGGGCAGCCCCAGCATTTT. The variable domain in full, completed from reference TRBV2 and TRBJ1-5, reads EPEVTQTPSHQVTQMGQEVILRCVPISNHLYFYWYRQILGQKVEFLVSFYNNEISEKSEIFDDQFSVERPDGSNFTLKIRSTKLEDSAMYFCASSGRGFGQPQHFGDGTRLSIL.

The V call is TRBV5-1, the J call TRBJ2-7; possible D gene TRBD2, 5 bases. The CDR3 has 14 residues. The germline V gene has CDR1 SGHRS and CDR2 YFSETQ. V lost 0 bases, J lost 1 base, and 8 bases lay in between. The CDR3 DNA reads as TGCGCCAGCAGCTTGGGACTAATATCCTACGAGCAGTACTTC. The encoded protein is CASSLGLISYEQYF.

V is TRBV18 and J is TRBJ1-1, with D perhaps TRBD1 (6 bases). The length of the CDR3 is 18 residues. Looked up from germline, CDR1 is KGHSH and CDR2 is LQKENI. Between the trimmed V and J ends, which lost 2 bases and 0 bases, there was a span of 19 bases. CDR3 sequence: CASSPSGRGVRMNTEAFF. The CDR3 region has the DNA TGTGCCAGCTCACCATCGGGCAGGGGCGTGAGGATGAACACTGAAGCTTTCTTT.

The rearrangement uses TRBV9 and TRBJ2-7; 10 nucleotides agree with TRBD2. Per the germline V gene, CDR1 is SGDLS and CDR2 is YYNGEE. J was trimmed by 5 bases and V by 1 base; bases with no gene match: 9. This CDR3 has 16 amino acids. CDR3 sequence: CASSVPQREGRDEQYF. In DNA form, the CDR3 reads TGTGCCAGCAGCGTACCTCAGCGGGAGGGGCGGGACGAGCAGTACTTC.

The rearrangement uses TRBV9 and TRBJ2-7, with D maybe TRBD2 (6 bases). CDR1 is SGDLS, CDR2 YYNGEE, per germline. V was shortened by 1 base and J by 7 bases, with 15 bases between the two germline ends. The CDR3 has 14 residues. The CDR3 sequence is CASSVQGNGGEQYF. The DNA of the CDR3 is TGTGCCAGCAGCGTACAAGGAAATGGGGGGGAGCAGTACTTC.

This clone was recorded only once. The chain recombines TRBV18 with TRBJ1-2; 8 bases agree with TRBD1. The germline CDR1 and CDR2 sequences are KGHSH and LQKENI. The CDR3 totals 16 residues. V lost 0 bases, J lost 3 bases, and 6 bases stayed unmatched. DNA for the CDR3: TGTGCCAGCTCACCACCGTTCACAGGGGGGGACTATGGCTACACCTTC. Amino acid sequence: CASSPPFTGGDYGYTF. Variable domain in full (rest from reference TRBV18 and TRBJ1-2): NAGVMQNPRHLVRRRGQEARLRCSPMKGHSHVYWYRQLPEEGLKFMVYLQKENIIDESGMPKERFSAEFPKEGPSILRIQQVVRGDSAAYFCASSPPFTGGDYGYTFGSGTRLTVV.